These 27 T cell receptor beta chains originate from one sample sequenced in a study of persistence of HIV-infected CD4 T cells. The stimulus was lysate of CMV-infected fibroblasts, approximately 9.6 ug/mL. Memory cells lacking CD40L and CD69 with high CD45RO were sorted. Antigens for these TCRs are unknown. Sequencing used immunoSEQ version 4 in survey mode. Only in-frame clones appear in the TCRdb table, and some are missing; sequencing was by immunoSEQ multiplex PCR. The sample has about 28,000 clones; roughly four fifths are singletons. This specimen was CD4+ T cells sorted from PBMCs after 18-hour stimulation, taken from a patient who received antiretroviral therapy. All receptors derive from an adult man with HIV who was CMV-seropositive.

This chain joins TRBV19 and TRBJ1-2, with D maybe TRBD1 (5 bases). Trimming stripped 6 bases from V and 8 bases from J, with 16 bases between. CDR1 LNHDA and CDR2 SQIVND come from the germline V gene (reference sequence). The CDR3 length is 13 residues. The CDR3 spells CASSRSGRDGYTF. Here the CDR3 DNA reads TGTGCCAGTAGCAGATCGGGGAGGGACGGCTACACCTTC.

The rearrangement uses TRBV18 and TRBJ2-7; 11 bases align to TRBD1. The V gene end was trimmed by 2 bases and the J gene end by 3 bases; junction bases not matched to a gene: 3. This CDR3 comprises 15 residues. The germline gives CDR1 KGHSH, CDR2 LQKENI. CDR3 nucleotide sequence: TGTGCCAGCTCACCAGGGACAGGGGGGTACTACGAGCAGTACTTC. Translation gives CASSPGTGGYYEQYF.

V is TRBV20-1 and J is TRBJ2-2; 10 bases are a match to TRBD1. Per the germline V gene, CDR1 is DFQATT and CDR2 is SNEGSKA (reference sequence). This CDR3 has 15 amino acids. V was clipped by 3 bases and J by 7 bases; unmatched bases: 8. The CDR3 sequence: CSASLTGGASGELFF. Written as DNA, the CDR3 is TGCAGTGCTAGTCTGACAGGGGGCGCGAGCGGGGAGCTGTTTTTT.

The DNA for the CDR3 is TGTGCCAGCGTAAAGGACAGCTCGGCTAATGAAAAACTGTTTTTT. Translation: CASVKDSSANEKLFF. This sequence joins TRBV7-9 and TRBJ1-4; possible D gene TRBD1, 6 bases. Germline V gives CDR1 SEHNR, CDR2 FQNEAQ (reference sequence). Trimming cost V 8 bases and J 3 bases, with 16 bases left between them. The CDR3 loop spans 15 amino acids.

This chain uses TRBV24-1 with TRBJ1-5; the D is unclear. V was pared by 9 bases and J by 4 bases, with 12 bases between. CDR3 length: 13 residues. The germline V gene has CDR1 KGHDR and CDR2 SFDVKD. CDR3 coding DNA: TGTGCCACCGGAGCGGATTTGAATCAGCCCCAGCATTTT. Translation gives CATGADLNQPQHF.

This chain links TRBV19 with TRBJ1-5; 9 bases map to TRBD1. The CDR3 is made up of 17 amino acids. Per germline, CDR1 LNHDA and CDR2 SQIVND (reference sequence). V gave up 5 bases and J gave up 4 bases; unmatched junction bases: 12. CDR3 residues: CASSQRTGEGLNQPQHF. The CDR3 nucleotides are TGTGCCAGTAGTCAACGGACAGGGGAAGGGCTAAATCAGCCCCAGCATTTT.

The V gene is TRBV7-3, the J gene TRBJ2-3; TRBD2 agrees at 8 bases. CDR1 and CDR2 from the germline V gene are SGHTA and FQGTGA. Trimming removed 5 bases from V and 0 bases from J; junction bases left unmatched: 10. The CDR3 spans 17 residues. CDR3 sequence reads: CASSPDLAGSSTDTQYF. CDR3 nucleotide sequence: TGTGCCAGCAGCCCAGACTTAGCGGGGTCTAGCACAGATACGCAGTATTTT.

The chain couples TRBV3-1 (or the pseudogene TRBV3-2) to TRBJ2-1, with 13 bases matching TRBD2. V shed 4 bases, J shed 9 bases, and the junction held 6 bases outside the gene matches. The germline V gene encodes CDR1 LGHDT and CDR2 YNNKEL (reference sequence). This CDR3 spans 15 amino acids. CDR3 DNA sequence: TGTGCCAGCAGCCCGGGACTAGCGGGGAGGGGTGAGCAGTTCTTC. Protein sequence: CASSPGLAGRGEQFF.

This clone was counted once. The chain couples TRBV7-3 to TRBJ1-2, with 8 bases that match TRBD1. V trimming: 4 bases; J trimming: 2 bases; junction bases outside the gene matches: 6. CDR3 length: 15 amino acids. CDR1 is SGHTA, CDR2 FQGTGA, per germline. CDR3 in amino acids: CASSSGQGVNYGYTF. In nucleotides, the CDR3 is TGTGCCAGCAGCTCCGGACAGGGTGTCAACTATGGCTACACCTTC.

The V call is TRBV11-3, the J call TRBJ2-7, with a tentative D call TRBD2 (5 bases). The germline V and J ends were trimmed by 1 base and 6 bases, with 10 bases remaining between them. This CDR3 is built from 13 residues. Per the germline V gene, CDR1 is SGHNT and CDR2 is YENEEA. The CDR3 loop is CASSLGNSGEQYF. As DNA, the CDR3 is TGTGCCAGCAGCTTAGGTAACAGCGGCGAGCAGTACTTC.

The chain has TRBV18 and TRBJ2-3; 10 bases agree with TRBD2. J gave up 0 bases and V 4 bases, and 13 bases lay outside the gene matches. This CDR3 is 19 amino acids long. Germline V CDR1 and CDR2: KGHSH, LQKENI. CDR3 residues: CASSRLAGDPITSTDTQYF. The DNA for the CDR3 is TGTGCCAGCTCACGTCTAGCGGGGGATCCGATCACTAGCACAGATACGCAGTATTTT.

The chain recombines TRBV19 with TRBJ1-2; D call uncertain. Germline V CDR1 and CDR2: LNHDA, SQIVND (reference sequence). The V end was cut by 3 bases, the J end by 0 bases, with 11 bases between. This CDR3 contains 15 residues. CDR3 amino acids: CASSMEQISNYGYTF. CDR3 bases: TGTGCCAGTAGTATGGAGCAGATCTCTAACTATGGCTACACCTTC. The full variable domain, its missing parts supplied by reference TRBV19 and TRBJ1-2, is DGGITQSPKYLFRKEGQNVTLSCEQNLNHDAMYWYRQDPGQGLRLIYYSQIVNDFQKGDIAEGYSVSREKKESFPLTVTSAQKNPTAFYLCASSMEQISNYGYTFGSGTRLTVV.

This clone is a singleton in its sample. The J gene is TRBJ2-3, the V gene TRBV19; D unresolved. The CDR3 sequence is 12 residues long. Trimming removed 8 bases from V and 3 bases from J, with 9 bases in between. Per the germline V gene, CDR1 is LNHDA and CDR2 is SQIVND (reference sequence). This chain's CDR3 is CASRQRTDTQYF. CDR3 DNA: TGTGCCAGTCGGCAGAGGACAGATACGCAGTATTTT.

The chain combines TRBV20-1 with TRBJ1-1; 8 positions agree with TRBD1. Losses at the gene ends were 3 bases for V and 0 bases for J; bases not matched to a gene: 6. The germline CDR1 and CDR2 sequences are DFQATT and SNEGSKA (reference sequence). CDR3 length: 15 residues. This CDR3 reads CSASPGGLMNTEAFF. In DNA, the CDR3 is TGCAGTGCTAGTCCAGGGGGCTTGATGAACACTGAAGCTTTCTTT.

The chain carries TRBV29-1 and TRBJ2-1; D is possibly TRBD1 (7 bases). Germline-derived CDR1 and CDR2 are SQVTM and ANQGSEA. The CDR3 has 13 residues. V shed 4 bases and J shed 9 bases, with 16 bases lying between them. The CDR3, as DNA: TGCAGCGTTGGGCAGGGGGGCAGGGTTGAGCAGTTCTTC. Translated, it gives CSVGQGGRVEQFF.

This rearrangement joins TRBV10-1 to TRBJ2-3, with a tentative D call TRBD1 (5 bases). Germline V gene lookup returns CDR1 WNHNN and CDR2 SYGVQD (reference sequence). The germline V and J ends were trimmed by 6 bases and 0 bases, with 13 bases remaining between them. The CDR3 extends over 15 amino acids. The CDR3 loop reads CASRETEMSTDTQYF. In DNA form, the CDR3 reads TGCGCCAGCAGAGAGACAGAGATGAGCACAGATACGCAGTATTTT.

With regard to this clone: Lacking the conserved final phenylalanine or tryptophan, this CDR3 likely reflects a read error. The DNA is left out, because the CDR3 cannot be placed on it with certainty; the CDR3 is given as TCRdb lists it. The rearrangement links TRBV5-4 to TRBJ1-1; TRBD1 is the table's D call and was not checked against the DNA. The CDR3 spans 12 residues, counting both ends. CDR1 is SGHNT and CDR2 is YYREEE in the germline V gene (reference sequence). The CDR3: CASSLTGTASSI.

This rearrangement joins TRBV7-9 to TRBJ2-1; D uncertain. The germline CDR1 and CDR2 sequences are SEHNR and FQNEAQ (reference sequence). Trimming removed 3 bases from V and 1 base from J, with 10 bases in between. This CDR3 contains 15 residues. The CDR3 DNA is TGTGCCAGCAGCTTGGCTGTAGTTTCCTACAATGAGCAGTTCTTC. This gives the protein CASSLAVVSYNEQFF.

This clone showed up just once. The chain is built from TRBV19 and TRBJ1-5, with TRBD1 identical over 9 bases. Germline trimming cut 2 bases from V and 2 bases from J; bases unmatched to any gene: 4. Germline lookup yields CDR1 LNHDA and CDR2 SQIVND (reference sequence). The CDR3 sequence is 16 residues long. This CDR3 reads CASSIRQGGGNQPQHF. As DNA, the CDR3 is TGTGCCAGTAGTATACGACAGGGGGGAGGCAATCAGCCCCAGCATTTT.

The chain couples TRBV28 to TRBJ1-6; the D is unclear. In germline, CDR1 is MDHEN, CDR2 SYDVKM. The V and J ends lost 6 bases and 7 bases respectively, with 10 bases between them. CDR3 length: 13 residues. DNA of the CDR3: TGTGCCAGCAGGCCGGCCGGCAATTCACCCCTCCACTTT. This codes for CASRPAGNSPLHF.

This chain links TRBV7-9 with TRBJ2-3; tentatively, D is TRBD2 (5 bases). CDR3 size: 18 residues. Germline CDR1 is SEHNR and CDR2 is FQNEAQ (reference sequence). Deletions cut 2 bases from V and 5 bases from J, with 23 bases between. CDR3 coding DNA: TGTGCCAGCAGCTTAAAGTGGTCTGGGAGTAACTATGAAGATACGCAGTATTTT. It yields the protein CASSLKWSGSNYEDTQYF.

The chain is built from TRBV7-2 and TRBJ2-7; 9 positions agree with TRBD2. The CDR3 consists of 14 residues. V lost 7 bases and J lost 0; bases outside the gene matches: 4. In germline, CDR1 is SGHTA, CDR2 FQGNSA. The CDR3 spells CASNLAGSSYEQYF. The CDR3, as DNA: TGTGCCAGCAACCTAGCGGGGAGCTCCTACGAGCAGTACTTC. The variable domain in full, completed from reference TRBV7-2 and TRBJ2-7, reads GAGVSQSPSNKVTEKGKDVELRCDPISGHTALYWYRQSLGQGLEFLIYFQGNSAPDKSGLPSDRFSAERTGGSVSTLTIQRTQQEDSAVYLCASNLAGSSYEQYFGPGTRLTVT.

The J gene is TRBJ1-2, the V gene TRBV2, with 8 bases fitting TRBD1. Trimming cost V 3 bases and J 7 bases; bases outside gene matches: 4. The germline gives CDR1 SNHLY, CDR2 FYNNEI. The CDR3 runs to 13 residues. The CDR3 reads CASSDSGGRGYTF. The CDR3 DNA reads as TGTGCCAGCAGTGACTCAGGGGGCCGTGGCTACACCTTC. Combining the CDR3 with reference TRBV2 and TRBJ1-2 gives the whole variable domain EPEVTQTPSHQVTQMGQEVILRCVPISNHLYFYWYRQILGQKVEFLVSFYNNEISEKSEIFDDQFSVERPDGSNFTLKIRSTKLEDSAMYFCASSDSGGRGYTFGSGTRLTVV.

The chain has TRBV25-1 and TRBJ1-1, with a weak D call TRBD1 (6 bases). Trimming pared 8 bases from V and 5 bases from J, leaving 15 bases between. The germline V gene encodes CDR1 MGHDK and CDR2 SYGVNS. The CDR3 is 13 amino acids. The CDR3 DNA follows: TGTGCCAGCGTACAGGGAGGAAGAACTGAAGCTTTCTTT. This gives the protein CASVQGGRTEAFF.

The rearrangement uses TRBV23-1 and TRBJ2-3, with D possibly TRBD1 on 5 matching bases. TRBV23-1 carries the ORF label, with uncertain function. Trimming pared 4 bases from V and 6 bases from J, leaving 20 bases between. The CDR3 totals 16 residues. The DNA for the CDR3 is TGCGCCAGCAGTCCCCCTCAGGCACAGGACGATGATACGCAGTATTTT. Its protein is CASSPPQAQDDDTQYF.

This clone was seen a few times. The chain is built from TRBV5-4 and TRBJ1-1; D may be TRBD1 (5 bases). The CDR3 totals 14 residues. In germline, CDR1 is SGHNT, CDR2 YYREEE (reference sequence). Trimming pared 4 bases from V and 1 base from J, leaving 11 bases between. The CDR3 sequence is CASSDPTANTEAFF. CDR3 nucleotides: TGTGCCAGCAGCGACCCGACAGCGAACACTGAAGCTTTCTTT.

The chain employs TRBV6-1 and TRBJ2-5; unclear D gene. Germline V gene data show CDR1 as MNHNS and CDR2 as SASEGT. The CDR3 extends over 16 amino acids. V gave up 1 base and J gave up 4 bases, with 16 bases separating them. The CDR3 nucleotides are TGTGCCAGCAGTGAAGTATCCGGCCCCTCAGGAGAGACCCAGTACTTC. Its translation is CASSEVSGPSGETQYF.